These 30 T cell receptor beta chains were all obtained from the same sample, sequenced in a study of T cells in Graves' hyperthyroidism and ophthalmopathy. What was amplified from RNA transcripts were TCR beta CDR3 regions. HTBI primers drove first-round RT-PCR of the TCR CDR3. TCRdb analysed the multiplex PCR reads with MiXCR anew, one entry per CDR3 protein. The table shows about half a million distinct CDR3 sequences, with less than 25% occurring only once. Sequencing was performed on blood. The receptors derive from a young man with Graves' hyperthyroidism.

This clonotype showed up many times. CDR3 sequence: CASSWAGSYEQYF. As DNA, the CDR3 is TGTGCCAGCAGTTGGGCGGGCTCCTACGAGCAGTACTTC. This sequence joins TRBV6-5 and TRBJ2-7; weak D call: TRBD2 (5 bases). Between the trimmed V and J ends, which lost 4 bases and 0 bases, there was a span of 7 bases. The CDR3 totals 13 residues. Germline lookup yields CDR1 MNHEY and CDR2 SVGAGI.

This clonotype has more than one count but fewer than ten. This rearrangement joins TRBV19 to TRBJ2-2; D may be TRBD1 or TRBD2 (6 bases each). Germline V gene lookup returns CDR1 LNHDA and CDR2 SQIVND (reference sequence). The CDR3 consists of 15 residues. Trimming removed 8 bases from V and 0 bases from J, with 13 bases in between. Written as DNA, the CDR3 is TGTGCCAGTCTTAGGGGGGTTGCGAACACCGGGGAGCTGTTTTTT. This translates into CASLRGVANTGELFF.

This clonotype appeared many times. V gene TRBV20-1 combines with J gene TRBJ2-5, with D perhaps matching TRBD1 (6 bases). Trimming removed 2 bases from V and 5 bases from J, with 9 bases in between. The CDR3 has 12 residues. Germline assignment: CDR1 DFQATT and CDR2 SNEGSKA (reference sequence). The CDR3 nucleotides read TGCAGTGCTAGACAGGGGCCGGAGACCCAGTACTTC. Protein: CSARQGPETQYF.

This clonotype occurred many times. The chain joins TRBV12-3 or TRBV12-4 to TRBJ2-7; 8 bases line up with TRBD1. With 5 bases clipped from V and 5 bases from J, the junction kept 5 bases outside the gene matches. This CDR3 spans 13 amino acids. The CDR3 sequence is CASSLRGLNEQYF. The CDR3 nucleotides are TGTGCCAGCAGTCTCAGGGGGCTGAACGAGCAGTACTTC.

V and J are TRBV11-2 and TRBJ2-2; 8 bases map to TRBD2. The germline V gene encodes CDR1 SGHAT and CDR2 FQNNGV. Unmatched junction bases numbered 18, after V lost 2 bases and J lost 4 bases. CDR3 length: 20 residues. This CDR3 reads CASSLYRPVGSGDPTGELFF. Here the CDR3 DNA reads TGTGCCAGCAGCTTATATAGGCCCGTGGGTAGCGGGGATCCCACCGGGGAGCTGTTTTTT.

This rearrangement joins TRBV28 to TRBJ1-1; 8 bases align to TRBD1. V gave up 6 bases and J gave up 1 base; unmatched junction bases: 4. The CDR3 extends over 14 amino acids. Germline V gene data show CDR1 as MDHEN and CDR2 as SYDVKM. CDR3 in DNA: TGTGCCAGCAGAAACAGGGGGGAGAACACTGAAGCTTTCTTT. Protein product: CASRNRGENTEAFF.

This clonotype was observed at least ten times. The chain recombines TRBV30 with TRBJ1-1, with D hard to call. Germline V CDR1 and CDR2: GTSNPN, SVGIG (reference sequence). The length of the CDR3 is 13 residues. The V end was cut by 3 bases, the J end by 4 bases, with 12 bases between. CDR3: CAWSVSDITEAFF. CDR3 coding DNA: TGTGCCTGGAGCGTAAGTGACATCACTGAAGCTTTCTTT.

V gene TRBV5-1 combines with J gene TRBJ1-6, with TRBD1 matching over 8 bases. The CDR3 extends over 15 amino acids. After removal of 4 bases from V and 10 bases from J, the junction contained 10 bases not matched to a gene. CDR1 and CDR2 from the germline V gene are SGHRS and YFSETQ. This CDR3 reads CASSGGTGAESPLHF. As DNA, the CDR3 is TGCGCCAGCAGCGGAGGGACAGGAGCTGAATCACCCCTCCACTTT.

This clonotype was recorded at least ten times. This chain links TRBV4-1 with TRBJ1-1; D is uncertain. Germline V lookup: CDR1 MGHRA, CDR2 YSYEKL. This CDR3 is 15 amino acids long. V lost 1 base and J lost 5, with 14 bases in between. The CDR3 region is CASSQVDGYGTEAFF. CDR3 nucleotides: TGCGCCAGCAGCCAAGTGGACGGGTATGGGACTGAAGCTTTCTTT.

As regards this clonotype: A clone one base away is much larger, so this may be a read error. The V and J genes are TRBV6-5 and TRBJ2-2; D possibly corresponds to TRBD2 (5 bases). Germline V CDR1 and CDR2: MNHEY, SVGAGI. The CDR3 spans 15 residues. Here the CDR3 DNA reads TGTGCCAGCTGTTATTGGCGGGTGGGGACCGGGGAGCTGTTTTTT. Its translation is CASCYWRVGTGELFF.

The table lists this clonotype with many counts. V is TRBV6-1 and J is TRBJ1-2; no reliable D call. V shed 3 bases and J shed 6 bases, with 11 bases lying between them. This CDR3 is 13 amino acids long. The germline gives CDR1 MNHNS, CDR2 SASEGT. The CDR3 coding sequence is TGTGCCAGCAGTGACCCCGGATATAATGGCTACACCTTC. This codes for CASSDPGYNGYTF.

This clonotype was observed at least ten times. The chain joins TRBV12-3 or TRBV12-4 to TRBJ2-7; D may be TRBD1 (5 bases). V was clipped by 8 bases and J by 4 bases, with 12 bases between them. The CDR3 has 12 residues. CDR3 coding DNA: TGTGCCAGCTGGAATGGGGCATACGAGCAGTACTTC. The encoded protein is CASWNGAYEQYF.

The chain's CDR3 is CASSPNREGYEQYF. The CDR3 bases are TGTGCCAGCAGCCCGAACCGGGAAGGTTACGAGCAGTACTTC. V is TRBV7-8 and J is TRBJ2-7; maybe TRBD2 (5 bases). Trimming took 5 bases from V and 4 from J, leaving 15 bases between them. The germline V gene encodes CDR1 SGHVS and CDR2 FQNEAQ. CDR3 length: 14 residues.

The V gene is TRBV2, the J gene TRBJ1-5; D is possibly TRBD1 (5 bases). In germline, CDR1 is SNHLY, CDR2 FYNNEI. V was cut by 4 bases and J by 0 bases, with 10 bases left in between. The CDR3 is 15 amino acids. As DNA, the CDR3 is TGTGCCAGCAGTGTCAGGGAGTATAGCAATCAGCCCCAGCATTTT. Translated: CASSVREYSNQPQHF.

In this sample, this clonotype turned up a few times. The chain employs TRBV7-8 and TRBJ1-1, with 9 bases matching TRBD1. V was clipped by 6 bases and J by 12 bases; unmatched bases: 14. This CDR3 contains 14 residues. In germline, CDR1 is SGHVS, CDR2 FQNEAQ. The CDR3 is CASRSQTGTGQTFF. The CDR3 nucleotides read TGTGCCAGCAGATCACAGACCGGGACAGGGCAGACTTTCTTT.

This clonotype was counted many times. The chain is built from TRBV4-1 and TRBJ1-5, with 10 bases lining up with TRBD1. The CDR3 runs to 15 residues. Germline values: CDR1 MGHRA, CDR2 YSYEKL. The trim removed 4 bases at V and 8 bases at J, leaving 8 bases unmatched. CDR3 residues: CASSPGTGVGKPQHF. DNA of the CDR3: TGCGCCAGCAGCCCTGGGACAGGGGTGGGTAAGCCCCAGCATTTT.

In its sample, this clonotype was seen many times. The chain employs TRBV6-5 and TRBJ1-1; 8 bases match TRBD1. V dropped 1 base and J dropped 8; count of bases not matched to a gene: 12. CDR3 length equals 16 residues. The germline V gene encodes CDR1 MNHEY and CDR2 SVGAGI. The DNA for the CDR3 is TGTGCCAGCAGTTACTGGCAGGGGGCATCCCACCTCGAAGCTTTCTTT. It translates to CASSYWQGASHLEAFF.

This clonotype was seen many times. The rearrangement links TRBV4-1 to TRBJ1-1; no clear D gene. The CDR3 consists of 14 residues. Deletions cut 0 bases from V and 3 bases from J, with 8 bases between. Germline V gene data show CDR1 as MGHRA and CDR2 as YSYEKL. The CDR3 spells CASSQEVGYTEAFF. CDR3 DNA: TGCGCCAGCAGCCAAGAGGTGGGATACACTGAAGCTTTCTTT.

J is TRBJ1-6 and V is TRBV11-2; D ambiguous. V dropped 3 bases and J dropped 6 bases, with 12 bases sitting between them. The CDR3 covers 15 residues. Germline V gene sequence: CDR1 SGHAT, CDR2 FQNNGV. The CDR3 region has the DNA TGTGCCAGCAGCTTCCACACCTTTGGTAATTCACCCCTCCACTTT. Its translation is CASSFHTFGNSPLHF.

The V gene is TRBV28, the J gene TRBJ2-5; 10 nucleotides line up with TRBD1. The CDR3 loop spans 15 amino acids. Germline V gives CDR1 MDHEN, CDR2 SYDVKM. Trimming cost V 6 bases and J 3 bases; bases outside gene matches: 7. Here the CDR3 reads CASSTGTGAEETQYF. The CDR3 DNA reads as TGTGCCAGCAGCACCGGGACAGGGGCCGAAGAGACCCAGTACTTC.

This clonotype appeared a few times. This chain uses TRBV12-3 or TRBV12-4 with TRBJ2-2, with TRBD1 as a possible D gene (6 bases). V was shortened by 2 bases and J by 6 bases, with 13 bases between the two germline ends. The CDR3 runs 15 residues. The CDR3 DNA sequence: TGTGCCAGCAGTTTACAGGGGTCGGGGCCCGGGGAGCTGTTTTTT. Protein product: CASSLQGSGPGELFF.

This clonotype has ten or more counts. The chain has TRBV2 and TRBJ1-1; D unresolved. From germline, CDR1 is SNHLY and CDR2 FYNNEI. The CDR3 has 13 amino acids. V was shortened by 5 bases and J by 4 bases, with 11 bases between the two germline ends. The CDR3 loop reads CASSLTVGTEAFF. CDR3 nucleotides: TGTGCCAGCAGTCTTACGGTGGGCACTGAAGCTTTCTTT.

The rearrangement links TRBV27 to TRBJ1-6; weak D call: TRBD1 (5 bases). This CDR3 has 18 amino acids. Germline V lookup: CDR1 MNHEY, CDR2 SMNVEV (reference sequence). V lost 4 bases and J lost 0, with 16 bases in between. CDR3 in amino acids: CASSSRGASSSYNSPLHF. The CDR3 DNA reads as TGTGCCAGCAGTTCCCGCGGGGCTTCTAGCTCCTATAATTCACCCCTCCACTTT.

This clonotype was counted ten times or more. This chain uses TRBV28 with TRBJ1-2; D is uncertain. V dropped 3 bases and J dropped 5 bases, with 13 bases sitting between them. Germline V lookup: CDR1 MDHEN, CDR2 SYDVKM. The CDR3 consists of 14 residues. The CDR3 DNA follows: TGTGCCAGCAGTTTTAGGGCAGCAGGTTATGGCTACACCTTC. As protein: CASSFRAAGYGYTF.

This sequence joins TRBV30 and TRBJ1-1, with D hard to call. V lost 4 bases to trimming and J lost 4 bases, with 13 bases between them. Germline V lookup: CDR1 GTSNPN, CDR2 SVGIG (reference sequence). There are 13 residues in the CDR3. The CDR3 loop is CAWNPTWGTEAFF. CDR3 nucleotide sequence: TGTGCCTGGAACCCGACCTGGGGCACTGAAGCTTTCTTT.

The sample holds many counts of this clonotype. The CDR3 nucleotides read TGCAGCGTTGAAGAGAAGGGCATGAACACTGAAGCTTTCTTT. Protein sequence: CSVEEKGMNTEAFF. This chain connects TRBV29-1 to TRBJ1-1; D uncertain. Germline-derived CDR1 and CDR2 are SQVTM and ANQGSEA. The CDR3 extends over 14 amino acids. V shed 0 bases and J shed 0 bases, with 8 bases lying between them. Variable domain in full (rest from reference TRBV29-1 and TRBJ1-1): SAVISQKPSRDICQRGTSLTIQCQVDSQVTMMFWYRQQPGQSLTLIATANQGSEATYESGFVIDKFPISRPNLTFSTLTVSNMSPEDSSIYLCSVEEKGMNTEAFFGQGTRLTVV.

This chain links TRBV29-1 with TRBJ1-2, with D unresolved. V was cut by 7 bases and J by 4 bases, with 10 bases left in between. Germline CDR1 and CDR2: SQVTM and ANQGSEA. The CDR3 runs 11 residues. The CDR3 sequence: CSAGSCYGYTF. The CDR3 DNA sequence: TGCAGCGCCGGTAGTTGCTATGGCTACACCTTC.

The sample holds many counts of this clonotype. J is TRBJ1-1 and V is TRBV19; D gene uncertain. The CDR3 totals 12 residues. V was clipped by 10 bases and J by 5 bases, with 14 bases between them. The germline V gene has CDR1 LNHDA and CDR2 SQIVND (reference sequence). The CDR3 nucleotides read TGTGCCACCGTGGTGTGGGGAACTGAAGCTTTCTTT. Protein sequence: CATVVWGTEAFF.

This clonotype was found many times. The chain has TRBV13 and TRBJ1-1; 7 bases map to TRBD1. The length of the CDR3 is 13 residues. Germline V lookup: CDR1 PRHDT, CDR2 FYEKMQ (reference sequence). The V segment lost 7 bases and the J segment 5 bases; nucleotides outside the gene matches: 7. In DNA, the CDR3 is TGTGCCAGCAAGGGGGCTTTGGGAACTGAAGCTTTCTTT. Protein product: CASKGALGTEAFF.

Many counts were recorded for this clonotype. The CDR3 protein is CSAIPGAYEQYF. The CDR3 DNA follows: TGCAGTGCTATCCCGGGAGCCTACGAGCAGTACTTC. J is TRBJ2-7 and V is TRBV20-1, with a weak D call TRBD2 (6 bases). The V gene's germline CDR1 is DFQATT and CDR2 SNEGSKA (reference sequence). V was clipped by 4 bases and J by 2 bases, with 9 bases between them. The CDR3 totals 12 residues.